A single sample is the source of the 24 T cell receptor beta chains below, sequenced in a study of blood T cell repertoires in COVID-19. Assay used: immunoSEQ multiplex PCR; TCRdb lists only in-frame clones, some missing. The table includes more than 60,000 clones, roughly 82% detected once. The sample taken for sequencing was peripheral blood. The receptors come from a woman over 75 with acute or convalescent COVID-19.

This sequence joins TRBV11-2 and TRBJ2-2; no firm D call. This CDR3 comprises 12 residues. Per the germline V gene, CDR1 is SGHAT and CDR2 is FQNNGV. V was cut by 2 bases and J by 7 bases, with 5 bases left in between. The CDR3 region has the DNA TGTGCCAGCAGCTTATCACTCGGGGAGCTGTTTTTT. This codes for CASSLSLGELFF. The complete variable domain, with remaining parts taken from reference TRBV11-2 and TRBJ2-2, reads EAGVAQSPRYKIIEKRQSVAFWCNPISGHATLYWYQQILGQGPKLLIQFQNNGVVDDSQLPKDRFSAERLKGVDSTLKIQPAKLEDSAVYLCASSLSLGELFFGEGSRLTVL.

The genes are TRBV19 and TRBJ1-5, with D perhaps matching TRBD1 (5 bases). V lost 4 bases and J lost 0, with 19 bases in between. This CDR3 region has 18 residues. Per germline, CDR1 LNHDA and CDR2 SQIVND (reference sequence). The CDR3 DNA reads TGTGCCAGTAGTACACCGAGGAGGAGGGGATATAGCAATCAGCCCCAGCATTTT. Amino acids: CASSTPRRRGYSNQPQHF.

The chain uses TRBV7-3 and TRBJ2-3; 9 bases are a match to TRBD2. The germline CDR1 and CDR2 sequences are SGHTA and FQGTGA. V trimming: 4 bases; J trimming: 0 bases; junction bases outside the gene matches: 8. CDR3 length equals 17 residues. The CDR3 nucleotides read TGTGCCAGCAGCTCCATCCCGGGACTAGCTAGCACAGATACGCAGTATTTT. This encodes CASSSIPGLASTDTQYF.

The V and J genes are TRBV5-1 and TRBJ2-2, with 7 bases matching TRBD2. J was trimmed by 4 bases and V by 5 bases; bases with no gene match: 8. This CDR3 region has 15 residues. CDR1 is SGHRS, CDR2 YFSETQ, per germline. CDR3 in DNA: TGCGCCAGCAGTAAGCGGGAAATTGGCACCGGGGAGCTGTTTTTT. Its translation is CASSKREIGTGELFF.

The chain carries TRBV3-1 (or the pseudogene TRBV3-2) and TRBJ2-1; 7 positions match TRBD2. V was clipped by 5 bases and J by 0 bases; unmatched bases: 13. Looked up from germline, CDR1 is LGHDT and CDR2 is YNNKEL (reference sequence). This CDR3 is built from 18 residues. The CDR3 DNA is TGTGCCAGCAGCAAATGGGGGGGAGGGCCTCCCTCCTACAATGAGCAGTTCTTC. Translation: CASSKWGGGPPSYNEQFF.

The V gene is TRBV10-2, the J gene TRBJ2-3; TRBD2 matches at 8 bases. CDR1 is WSHSY, CDR2 SAAADI, per germline. The CDR3 contains 14 residues. Losses at the gene ends were 7 bases for V and 3 bases for J; bases not matched to a gene: 6. This chain's CDR3 is CASKDLAGTDTQYF. CDR3 sequence (DNA): TGCGCCAGCAAAGATCTAGCGGGTACAGATACGCAGTATTTT.

CDR3 DNA: TGTGCCAGCAGCCCCGGACTAGCGGGAGGATTCCCCTACGAGCAGTACTTC. This encodes CASSPGLAGGFPYEQYF. The chain combines TRBV9 with TRBJ2-7; 14 bases map to TRBD2. The CDR3 consists of 17 residues. V dropped 4 bases and J dropped 2; count of bases not matched to a gene: 8. Per the germline V gene, CDR1 is SGDLS and CDR2 is YYNGEE.

This chain uses TRBV5-4 with TRBJ2-3, with 14 positions matching TRBD2. Germline V gene data show CDR1 as SGHNT and CDR2 as YYREEE (reference sequence). J gave up 6 bases and V 4 bases, and 7 bases lay outside the gene matches. The CDR3 spans 16 residues. Here the CDR3 DNA reads TGTGCCAGCAGCACGGGACTAGCGGGAGCGGGGGATACGCAGTATTTT. This sequence encodes CASSTGLAGAGDTQYF.

This clone was seen just once. This chain joins TRBV18 and TRBJ2-5; the D gene is possibly TRBD2 (5 bases). The CDR3 covers 17 residues. Deletions cut 3 bases from V and 5 bases from J, with 22 bases between. Germline loops: CDR1 KGHSH, CDR2 LQKENI. In nucleotides, the CDR3 is TGTGCCAGCTCACCCGGAGGAGCGTTAACTAGGGTTGAGACCCAGTACTTC. As protein: CASSPGGALTRVETQYF. Full variable domain (outside the CDR3, taken from reference TRBV18 and TRBJ2-5): NAGVMQNPRHLVRRRGQEARLRCSPMKGHSHVYWYRQLPEEGLKFMVYLQKENIIDESGMPKERFSAEFPKEGPSILRIQQVVRGDSAAYFCASSPGGALTRVETQYFGPGTRLLVL.

V is TRBV19 and J is TRBJ2-3; 9 bases fit TRBD2. Losses at the gene ends were 6 bases for V and 7 bases for J; bases not matched to a gene: 8. The germline V gene has CDR1 LNHDA and CDR2 SQIVND (reference sequence). This CDR3 has 14 residues. The CDR3 DNA reads TGTGCCAGTAGAGTGGCGGGAGGGGGGAATACGCAGTATTTT. It codes for CASRVAGGGNTQYF.

The chain employs TRBV7-8 and TRBJ1-2; TRBD1 agrees at 9 bases. This CDR3 is 14 amino acids long. The J segment lost 8 bases and the V segment lost 5 bases, leaving 9 bases of the junction unmatched. Germline values: CDR1 SGHVS, CDR2 FQNEAQ. The CDR3 DNA reads TGTGCCAGCAGCCCCCGGACAGGGGAGAGGGGCTACACCTTC. This encodes CASSPRTGERGYTF. Combining the CDR3 with reference TRBV7-8 and TRBJ1-2 gives the whole variable domain GAGVSQSPRYKVAKRGQDVALRCDPISGHVSLFWYQQALGQGPEFLTYFQNEAQLDKSGLPSDRFFAERPEGSVSTLKIQRTQQEDSAVYLCASSPRTGERGYTFGSGTRLTVV.

This clone turned up a few times. This chain's CDR3 is CASSPGRAGNIQYF. The CDR3 coding sequence is TGTGCCAGCAGTCCCGGGCGGGCTGGGAACATTCAGTACTTC. The chain joins TRBV28 to TRBJ2-4; TRBD2 is a possible D gene (5 bases). The germline V and J ends were trimmed by 5 bases and 7 bases, with 15 bases remaining between them. CDR1 MDHEN and CDR2 SYDVKM come from the germline V gene. The CDR3 consists of 14 residues.

The V call is TRBV10-3, the J call TRBJ1-5; 12 bases map to TRBD1. Germline-derived CDR1 and CDR2 are ENHRY and SYGVKD. V lost 6 bases to trimming and J lost 0 bases; unmatched junction nucleotides: 9. This CDR3 comprises 18 residues. Written as DNA, the CDR3 is TGTGCCATCAGCCTCACCGGGACAGGGGGCCATAGCAATCAGCCCCAGCATTTT. This translates into CAISLTGTGGHSNQPQHF.

The chain employs TRBV19 and TRBJ2-5; the D is unclear. The CDR3 loop spans 15 amino acids. Trimming stripped 5 bases from V and 4 bases from J, with 17 bases between. From germline, CDR1 is LNHDA and CDR2 SQIVND (reference sequence). The CDR3 reads CASSPGSGFRETQYF. CDR3 nucleotides: TGTGCCAGTAGTCCTGGGTCGGGTTTCCGAGAGACCCAGTACTTC. The full variable domain, its missing parts supplied by reference TRBV19 and TRBJ2-5, is DGGITQSPKYLFRKEGQNVTLSCEQNLNHDAMYWYRQDPGQGLRLIYYSQIVNDFQKGDIAEGYSVSREKKESFPLTVTSAQKNPTAFYLCASSPGSGFRETQYFGPGTRLLVL.

J is TRBJ1-4 and V is TRBV21-1; the table names TRBD1, a call not compared with the DNA. TRBV21-1 is an annotated pseudogene. The CDR3 has 14 residues. CDR3 DNA: TGTGCCAGCAGCCTCCAAGGGACAGGTTGGGACCTGTTTTTT. The encoded protein is CASSLQGTGWDLFF.

The count of this clone is one. The sample contains more than one DNA sequence encoding this CDR3. The V gene is TRBV5-1, the J gene TRBJ2-3; no definite D call. The CDR3 consists of 14 residues. The germline gives CDR1 SGHRS, CDR2 YFSETQ. The V end was cut by 4 bases, the J end by 0 bases, with 9 bases between. This chain's CDR3 is CASSTRFSTDTQYF. CDR3 coding DNA: TGCGCCAGCAGCACCAGGTTCAGCACAGATACGCAGTATTTT. Together with reference TRBV5-1 and TRBJ2-3, the CDR3 gives the full variable domain: KAGVTQTPRYLIKTRGQQVTLSCSPISGHRSVSWYQQTPGQGLQFLFEYFSETQRNKGNFPGRFSGRQFSNSRSEMNVSTLELGDSALYLCASSTRFSTDTQYFGPGTRLTVL.

This clone has only a few counts. The J gene is TRBJ2-1, the V gene TRBV2; TRBD1 is a possible D gene (5 bases). This CDR3 has 12 residues. Per germline, CDR1 SNHLY and CDR2 FYNNEI. Trimming removed 2 bases at V and 8 bases at J, with 7 bases between. The CDR3 spells CASSESGYEQFF. CDR3 DNA sequence: TGTGCCAGCAGTGAATCAGGGTATGAGCAGTTCTTC.

The CDR3 reads CASSEMGGNQPQHF. DNA for the CDR3: TGTGCCAGCAGTGAAATGGGAGGCAATCAGCCCCAGCATTTT. The rearrangement joins TRBV6-1 to TRBJ1-5; no clear D gene. The CDR3 runs 14 residues. Trimming shortened V by 2 bases and J by 2 bases, and 7 bases separated the two germline ends. Germline V CDR1 and CDR2: MNHNS, SASEGT.

There are a few counts of this clone. This chain joins TRBV6-1 and TRBJ2-7; 9 nucleotides line up with TRBD1. The CDR3 spans 13 residues. CDR1 is MNHNS, CDR2 SASEGT, per germline. V was clipped by 5 bases and J by 3 bases; unmatched bases: 2. In DNA, the CDR3 is TGTGCCAGCAGTAGGACAGGGGACTACGAGCAGTACTTC. Its protein product is CASSRTGDYEQYF.

Comments on this clone: One end of the junction is discordant with germline, which a read error may explain. The V gene is TRBV9, the J gene TRBJ2-2; 8 nucleotides match TRBD2. CDR3 length: 14 residues. The V gene's germline CDR1 is SGDLS and CDR2 YYNGEE. Here the CDR3 DNA reads TGTGCCCGCAGCGTAGTCGGGGGGGCCGGGGAGCTGTTTTTT. Amino acids: CARSVVGGAGELFF.

The chain uses TRBV18 and TRBJ1-2, with 8 bases identical to TRBD1. The CDR3 spans 15 residues. Trimming cost V 1 base and J 3 bases; bases outside gene matches: 4. Germline CDR1 reads KGHSH; CDR2 reads LQKENI. The CDR3 loop is CASSPRTGSYYGYTF. In nucleotides, the CDR3 is TGTGCCAGCTCACCACGGACAGGGAGTTACTATGGCTACACCTTC.

This clone occurred once. The V gene is TRBV30, the J gene TRBJ2-3; 10 bases are a match to TRBD2. This CDR3 contains 17 residues. Germline loops: CDR1 GTSNPN, CDR2 SVGIG (reference sequence). V lost 0 bases to trimming and J lost 3 bases; unmatched junction nucleotides: 9. The CDR3 DNA reads as TGTGCCTGGAGTGTGTTCCCAGCGGGAGGGTTAACAGATACGCAGTATTTT. This gives the protein CAWSVFPAGGLTDTQYF.

The chain carries TRBV10-3 and TRBJ1-4, with TRBD1 matching over 7 bases. Germline V gene lookup returns CDR1 ENHRY and CDR2 SYGVKD. Trimming removed 3 bases from V and 7 bases from J; junction bases left unmatched: 8. CDR3 length: 15 amino acids. CDR3 sequence: CAISDTRGLAEKLFF. The CDR3 coding sequence is TGTGCCATCAGTGACACGAGGGGGCTCGCTGAAAAACTGTTTTTT.

The V gene is TRBV9, the J gene TRBJ1-2; a possible D gene is TRBD1 (6 bases). This CDR3 is built from 14 residues. The V gene lost 0 bases and the J gene lost 2 bases, with 8 bases spanning the gap. Looked up from germline, CDR1 is SGDLS and CDR2 is YYNGEE. The CDR3 DNA follows: TGTGCCAGCAGCGTAGCAGGGGCAAACTATGGCTACACCTTC. Amino acid sequence: CASSVAGANYGYTF.